A single sample is the source of the 10 T cell receptor beta chains below, sequenced in a study of blood T cell repertoires in COVID-19. Sequenced by immunoSEQ multiplex PCR; TCRdb stores in-frame clones only, minus some. The table includes about 210,000 clones, 83% detected once. Sequencing was performed on peripheral blood. The receptors were sampled from a woman between 40 and 55 years old with active or convalescent COVID-19.

The chain employs TRBV28 and TRBJ2-1, with D tentatively TRBD2 (5 bases). The CDR3 runs to 12 residues. Germline V CDR1 and CDR2: MDHEN, SYDVKM. V lost 5 bases and J 10 bases, leaving 12 bases between the germline ends. This CDR3 is CASSQRVREQFF. CDR3 DNA: TGTGCCAGCAGTCAGAGGGTCAGAGAGCAGTTCTTC.

This clone was counted a few times. The chain has TRBV19 and TRBJ1-2; D gene uncertain. The V gene lost 1 base and the J gene lost 2 bases, with 5 bases spanning the gap. From germline, CDR1 is LNHDA and CDR2 SQIVND (reference sequence). The CDR3 has 13 residues. CDR3 sequence reads: CASSIGRNYGYTF. Written as DNA, the CDR3 is TGTGCCAGTAGTATAGGTAGAAACTATGGCTACACCTTC. Complete variable domain (other parts from reference TRBV19 and TRBJ1-2): DGGITQSPKYLFRKEGQNVTLSCEQNLNHDAMYWYRQDPGQGLRLIYYSQIVNDFQKGDIAEGYSVSREKKESFPLTVTSAQKNPTAFYLCASSIGRNYGYTFGSGTRLTVV.

The chain combines TRBV15 with TRBJ2-2, with TRBD2 matching over 14 bases. Germline loops: CDR1 LNHNV, CDR2 YYDKDF (reference sequence). CDR3 length: 18 amino acids. The V and J ends lost 5 bases and 1 base, in that order; junction bases with no gene match: 6. CDR3 nucleotide sequence: TGTGCCACCAGCTCGGGACTAGCGGGGGTCATGAACACCGGGGAGCTGTTTTTT. This translates into CATSSGLAGVMNTGELFF.

The chain combines TRBV28 with TRBJ2-7, with 7 bases identical to TRBD1. CDR3 size: 16 residues. The V and J ends lost 2 bases and 0 bases, in that order; junction bases with no gene match: 7. CDR1 and CDR2 (germline): MDHEN, SYDVKM. The CDR3, as DNA: TGTGCCAGCAGTTTAGTCGGCGGACAGGTCTCCTACGAGCAGTACTTC. Translation gives CASSLVGGQVSYEQYF.

The V call is TRBV28, the J call TRBJ2-4; tentatively, D is TRBD1 (6 bases). This CDR3 region has 15 residues. In germline, CDR1 is MDHEN, CDR2 SYDVKM. V lost 4 bases and J 3 bases, leaving 13 bases between the germline ends. The CDR3 DNA follows: TGTGCCAGCAGTTCCATACAGGGTGACAAAAACATTCAGTACTTC. It is translated as CASSSIQGDKNIQYF.

The chain carries TRBV11-3 and TRBJ1-4; D might be TRBD1 (5 bases). Germline V CDR1 and CDR2: SGHNT, YENEEA. The V end was cut by 5 bases, the J end by 5 bases, with 15 bases between. CDR3 length: 15 amino acids. The DNA for the CDR3 is TGTGCCAGCAGCCCCCAGGGAACCGCCAATGAAAAACTGTTTTTT. Translated: CASSPQGTANEKLFF. The full variable domain, with the rest looked up from reference TRBV11-3 and TRBJ1-4, is EAGVVQSPRYKIIEKKQPVAFWCNPISGHNTLYWYLQNLGQGPELLIRYENEEAVDDSQLPKDRFSAERLKGVDSTLKIQPAELGDSAVYLCASSPQGTANEKLFFGSGTQLSVL.

The J gene is TRBJ2-5, the V gene TRBV4-3, with TRBD2 matching 12 bases. The length of the CDR3 is 16 residues. Looked up from germline, CDR1 is LGHNA and CDR2 is YSLEER. With V trimmed by 0 bases and J by 5 bases, 4 bases remained unmatched. In DNA form, the CDR3 reads TGCGCCAGCAGCCAAGAACTAGCGGGGGGCCGCGAGACCCAGTACTTC. Translating gives CASSQELAGGRETQYF.

The chain links TRBV25-1 to TRBJ1-6, with 7 bases fitting TRBD1. With V trimmed by 3 bases and J by 7 bases, 6 bases remained unmatched. The CDR3 consists of 15 residues. Per the germline V gene, CDR1 is MGHDK and CDR2 is SYGVNS. As DNA, the CDR3 is TGTGCCAGCAGTGAGGGCAGGGGGTCAAATTCACCCCTCCACTTT. This codes for CASSEGRGSNSPLHF.

There are a few counts of this clone. The gene calls are TRBV3-1 (or the pseudogene TRBV3-2) and TRBJ1-2, with TRBD1 as a possible D gene (6 bases). Germline CDR1 and CDR2: LGHDT and YNNKEL (reference sequence). V lost 2 bases and J 2 bases, leaving 15 bases between the germline ends. The CDR3 has 16 residues. This CDR3 reads CASSQREGGENYGYTF. CDR3 in DNA: TGTGCCAGCAGCCAAAGGGAGGGGGGGGAGAACTATGGCTACACCTTC.

This sequence joins TRBV6-1 and TRBJ1-1; D gene unclear. Germline V gene lookup returns CDR1 MNHNS and CDR2 SASEGT. This CDR3 has 14 residues. With 2 bases removed from V and 4 bases from J, the gap between germline ends came to 11 bases. As DNA, the CDR3 is TGTGCCAGCAGTGAACGGTTATATGGCACTGAAGCTTTCTTT. This sequence encodes CASSERLYGTEAFF.